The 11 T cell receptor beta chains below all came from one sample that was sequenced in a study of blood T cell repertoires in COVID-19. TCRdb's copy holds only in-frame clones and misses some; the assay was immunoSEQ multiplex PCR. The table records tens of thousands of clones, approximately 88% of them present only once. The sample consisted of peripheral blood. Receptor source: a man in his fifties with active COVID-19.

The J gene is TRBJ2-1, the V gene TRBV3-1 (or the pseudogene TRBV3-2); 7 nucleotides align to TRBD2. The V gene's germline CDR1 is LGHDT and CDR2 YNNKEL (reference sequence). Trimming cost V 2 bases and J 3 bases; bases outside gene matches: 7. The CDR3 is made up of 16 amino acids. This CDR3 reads CASSQFSGTNYNEQFF. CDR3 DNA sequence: TGTGCCAGCAGCCAATTCTCCGGGACTAACTACAATGAGCAGTTCTTC.

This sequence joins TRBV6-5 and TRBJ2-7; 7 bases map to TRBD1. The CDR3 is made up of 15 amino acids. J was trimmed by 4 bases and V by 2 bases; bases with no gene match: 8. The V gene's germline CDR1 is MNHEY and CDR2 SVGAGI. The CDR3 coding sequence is TGTGCCAGCAGTTACCGTAGGGACAGACGATACGAGCAGTACTTC. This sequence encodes CASSYRRDRRYEQYF.

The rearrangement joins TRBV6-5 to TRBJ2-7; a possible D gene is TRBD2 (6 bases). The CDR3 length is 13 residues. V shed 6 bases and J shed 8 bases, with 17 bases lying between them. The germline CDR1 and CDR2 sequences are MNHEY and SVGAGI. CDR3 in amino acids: CASSPSGPSKQYF. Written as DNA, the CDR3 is TGTGCCAGCAGCCCGAGCGGGCCCTCAAAGCAGTACTTC.

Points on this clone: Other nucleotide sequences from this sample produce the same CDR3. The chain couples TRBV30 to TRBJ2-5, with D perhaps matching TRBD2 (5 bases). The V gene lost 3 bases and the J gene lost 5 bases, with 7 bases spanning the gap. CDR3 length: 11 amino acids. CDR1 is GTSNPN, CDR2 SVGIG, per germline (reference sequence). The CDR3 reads CAWSPGETQYF. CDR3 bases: TGTGCCTGGAGCCCGGGGGAGACCCAGTACTTC.

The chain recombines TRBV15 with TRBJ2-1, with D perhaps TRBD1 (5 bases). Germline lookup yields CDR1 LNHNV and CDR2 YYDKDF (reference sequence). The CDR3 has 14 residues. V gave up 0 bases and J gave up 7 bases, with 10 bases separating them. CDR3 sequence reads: CATSRDPGLNEQFF. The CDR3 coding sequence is TGTGCCACCAGCAGAGATCCAGGGTTGAATGAGCAGTTCTTC.

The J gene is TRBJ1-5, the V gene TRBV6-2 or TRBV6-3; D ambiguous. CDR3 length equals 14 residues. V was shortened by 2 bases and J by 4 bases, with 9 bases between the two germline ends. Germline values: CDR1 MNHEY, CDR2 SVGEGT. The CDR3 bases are TGTGCCAGCAGTTACGTGGGCAGAAATCAGCCCCAGCATTTT. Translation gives CASSYVGRNQPQHF.

In nucleotides, the CDR3 is TGTGCCAGCAGCTTAGGCCAGGGAGATACGCAGTATTTT. Protein sequence: CASSLGQGDTQYF. The chain is built from TRBV11-3 and TRBJ2-3; a weak D match, TRBD1 (5 bases). V was shortened by 1 base and J by 5 bases, with 7 bases between the two germline ends. The CDR3 has 13 residues. Germline loops: CDR1 SGHNT, CDR2 YENEEA.

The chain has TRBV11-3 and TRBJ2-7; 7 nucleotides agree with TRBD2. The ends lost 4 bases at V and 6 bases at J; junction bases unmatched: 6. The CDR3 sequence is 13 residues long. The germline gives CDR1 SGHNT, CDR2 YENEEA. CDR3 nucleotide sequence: TGTGCCAGCAGCTATCAGCGCGGGAGCGAGCAGTACTTC. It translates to CASSYQRGSEQYF.

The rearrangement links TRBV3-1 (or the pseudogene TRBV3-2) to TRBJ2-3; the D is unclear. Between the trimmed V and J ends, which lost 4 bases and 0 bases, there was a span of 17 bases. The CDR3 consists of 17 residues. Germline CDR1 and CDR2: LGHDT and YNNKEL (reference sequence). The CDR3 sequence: CASSLLLETPSTDTQYF. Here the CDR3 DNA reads TGTGCCAGCAGCCTACTGTTAGAAACCCCTAGCACAGATACGCAGTATTTT.

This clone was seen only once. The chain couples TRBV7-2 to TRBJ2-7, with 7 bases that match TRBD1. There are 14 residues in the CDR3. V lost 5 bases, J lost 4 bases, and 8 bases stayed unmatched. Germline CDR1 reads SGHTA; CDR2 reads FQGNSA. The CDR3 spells CASSADRDLYEQYF. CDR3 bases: TGTGCCAGCAGCGCAGACAGGGATTTATACGAGCAGTACTTC.

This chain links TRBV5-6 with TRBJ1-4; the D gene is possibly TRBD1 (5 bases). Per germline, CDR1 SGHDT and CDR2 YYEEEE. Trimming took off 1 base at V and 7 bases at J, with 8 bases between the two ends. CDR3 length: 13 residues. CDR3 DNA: TGTGCCAGCAGCTTGCGGGGGGTTGAAAAACTGTTTTTT. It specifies CASSLRGVEKLFF. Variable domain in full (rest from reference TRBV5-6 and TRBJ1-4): DAGVTQSPTHLIKTRGQQVTLRCSPKSGHDTVSWYQQALGQGPQFIFQYYEEEERQRGNFPDRFSGHQFPNYSSELNVNALLLGDSALYLCASSLRGVEKLFFGSGTQLSVL.